This T cell receptor beta chain was profiled in a study of T cells in Graves' hyperthyroidism and ophthalmopathy. General study points: Researchers found most expanded thyroid clonotypes above 0.001 in blood as well.

This clonotype was seen repeatedly, ten times or more. Antigen: not known. A Clinical Activity Score of at least 3, a NOSPECS grade of at least 4 and a duration under 3 months were recorded in the ophthalmopathy patients. Exclusion of a patient resulted from uncontrolled infection, other autoimmune disease, pregnancy or lactation. It was approximately 9.4 ml of fresh peripheral blood that supplied the PBMCs. The germline gives CDR1 SEHNR, CDR2 FQNEAQ (reference sequence). There are 12 residues in the CDR3. V gave up 3 bases and J gave up 5 bases, with 8 bases separating them. Amplification yielded TCR beta CDR3 regions, with RNA transcripts as the source. The TCR CDR3 was amplified in a first-round RT-PCR using the HTBI primer set. TCRdb re-analysed the multiplex PCR reads in MiXCR, keeping a single row per CDR3 protein. Of roughly 600,000 distinct CDR3 sequences in the sample, 14% are singletons; the top ten hold under 15%.

This clonotype originated in a woman aged 50 to 60 with Graves' ophthalmopathy. The material sequenced was blood. The J gene is TRBJ2-7, the V gene TRBV7-9; possible D gene TRBD1, 5 bases. CDR3 sequence: CASSLVGDEQYF. CDR3 in DNA: TGTGCCAGCAGCTTGGTAGGGGACGAGCAGTACTTC.